This TCR beta chain emerged from a study of cytomegalovirus exposure and HLA in healthy donors. Whole-study context: Of the donors genotyped, about 410 in all, 65% to 90% fell in the Caucasian-associated ancestry cluster. General observations from the study: In vitro, three CMV-associated chains proved specific for CMV antigens. Rarity held for most TCR sequences, but there were some public TCRs that occurred in many donors.

In germline, CDR1 is SGHAT, CDR2 FQDESV (reference sequence). The CDR3 has 13 amino acids. Trimming stripped 5 bases from V and 7 bases from J, with 14 bases between. To note about this clone: Its antigen is as yet unknown.

PCR amplification relied on 60 Vbeta primers (plus 13 Jbeta primers). This table comes from immunoSEQ multiplex PCR, and its TCRdb copy is limited to in-frame clones, with some not included. The sample includes around 100,000 clones. The source of this sequence is a man between 35 and 55 years old in good health and CMV-seropositive. This sequence joins TRBV11-1 and TRBJ2-5, with a tentative D call TRBD1 (5 bases). Sequences were obtained from PBMCs. CDR3 coding DNA: TGTGCCAGCAGCGCAGGACATGGTCGGACCCAGTACTTC. Translation: CASSAGHGRTQYF.